This is a list of T cell receptor beta chains from one sample in a study of CD8+ T cells in alopecia areata. TCRdb's table, derived via immunoSEQ multiplex PCR, lists solely in-frame clones and lacks some. Found here are 200,000 to 250,000 clones, roughly three fifths of them singletons; the top ten hold 1% to 1.5%. The sequencing here drew on CD4+ T cells sorted from blood, taken at week 44, from a patient treated with tofacitinib. These receptors were collected from a human donor with alopecia areata. Both conserved end residues are part of each CDR3. The D gene is left open where the match is weak. Not all rows give a size; the values are once, few, many and, for expanded clones, a class.

TRBV25-1,NA,TRBJ1-4,NA,TGTGCCAGCAGACCCTCCGGGGGCGGGTGGAAACTGTTTTTT,CASRPSGGGWKLFF
TRBV27,once,TRBJ2-3,TRBD1,TGTGCCGCCCGGAGACAGGGGGCAGGAGATACGCAGTATTTT,CAARRQGAGDTQYF
TRBV29-1,NA,TRBJ2-3,NA,TGCAGCGTCGGGACCCGCAGGGATACGCAGTATTTT,CSVGTRRDTQYF
TRBV27,NA,TRBJ2-3,NA,TGTGCCAGCAGCCCAGGGTCCATCGGACGCACGCAGTATTTT,CASSPGSIGRTQYF
TRBV7-7,NA,TRBJ2-6,NA,TGTGCCAGCAGCCCCGGGATTAGCTCTGGGGCCAACGTCCTGACTTTC,CASSPGISSGANVLTF
TRBV30,NA,TRBJ2-7,NA,TGTGCCTGGAGGCAGGGAGGCTACGAGCAGTACTTC,CAWRQGGYEQYF
TRBV29-1,NA,TRBJ2-7,TRBD2,TGCAGCGTTGAAAGCGGGAACACAAATCTCGGGTACGAGCAGTACTTC,CSVESGNTNLGYEQYF
TRBV7-9,NA,TRBJ2-1,NA,TGTGCCAGCAGCTTAGCGCTAGCCCGCCAGTTCTTC,CASSLALARQFF
TRBV28,few,TRBJ1-1,NA,TGTGCCAGCACTTTGGTGGGTGTGAACACTGAAGCTTTCTTT,CASTLVGVNTEAFF
TRBV6-1,few,TRBJ2-6,NA,TGTGCCAGCAGTGGGTTGGAAGGGGCCAACGTCCTGACTTTC,CASSGLEGANVLTF
TRBV7-2,NA,TRBJ2-2,NA,TGTGCCAGCAGCTTGTTGAACACCGGGGAGCTGTTTTTT,CASSLLNTGELFF
TRBV7-2,NA,TRBJ1-5,NA,TGTGCCAGCAGCTTATTGGGCCAAGGAAATCAGCCCCAGCATTTT,CASSLLGQGNQPQHF
TRBV11-2,NA,TRBJ1-2,NA,TGTGCCAGCAGCACCCGCCGGGGGAGCGCAGAGACTAACTATGGCTACACCTTC,CASSTRRGSAETNYGYTF
TRBV6-5,NA,TRBJ1-2,TRBD1,TGTGCCAGCAGCCCGGGACAGGGAGGCCACTATGGCTACACCTTC,CASSPGQGGHYGYTF
TRBV6-5,NA,TRBJ1-1,NA,TGTGCCAGCAGCCCTCCTGGCCGGGACACTGAAGCTTTCTTT,CASSPPGRDTEAFF
TRBV7-2,NA,TRBJ2-1,NA,TGTGCCAGCAGCCCCCGGACCTTTGGGGATGAGCAGTTCTTC,CASSPRTFGDEQFF
TRBV10-2,NA,TRBJ1-2,NA,TGCGCCAGCAGGCTCGCAGGGGAAGGGTATGGCTACACCTTC,CASRLAGEGYGYTF
TRBV4-3,NA,TRBJ2-3,TRBD2,TGCGCCAGCAGCCAAGAAGTAGCGGGGGCTTCTACAGATACGCAGTATTTT,CASSQEVAGASTDTQYF
TRBV9,few,TRBJ1-1,NA,TGTGCCAGCACCCAACCAGACGGTCAGGTAAACACTGAAGCTTTCTTT,CASTQPDGQVNTEAFF
TRBV29-1,NA,TRBJ2-3,NA,TGCAGCGTCTTGATGGGCTCAGATACGCAGTATTTT,CSVLMGSDTQYF
TRBV29-1,few,TRBJ2-7,NA,TGCAGCGGGACTACGGGACTCAGCCACGAGCAGTACTTC,CSGTTGLSHEQYF
TRBV30,NA,TRBJ1-5,TRBD1,TGTGCCTGGAGTTCCAACGGACAGGGAAATCAGCCCCAGCATTTT,CAWSSNGQGNQPQHF
TRBV30,NA,TRBJ1-1,NA,TGTGCCTGGAAAAGAGGATGGGACAAAGATGAAGCTTTCTTT,CAWKRGWDKDEAFF
TRBV29-1,few,TRBJ2-6,NA,TGCAGCGTTACCTATACTGGGGCCAACGTCCTGACTTTC,CSVTYTGANVLTF
TRBV12-5,few,TRBJ2-7,NA,TGTGCTAGTGCCGCCGGGCGGTACTACGAGCAGTACTTC,CASAAGRYYEQYF
TRBV29-1,NA,TRBJ2-2,NA,TGCAGCGTTGCGGGGGGCCCGAACACCGGGGAGCTGTTTTTT,CSVAGGPNTGELFF
TRBV7-3,NA,TRBJ1-1,NA,TGTGCCAGCAGCTTCGGGGAGAACACTGAAGCTTTCTTT,CASSFGENTEAFF
TRBV25-1,NA,TRBJ1-2,NA,TGTGCCAGCAGTGAACCAGGACGGGGCTATGGCTACACCTTC,CASSEPGRGYGYTF
TRBV10-3,NA,TRBJ1-2,NA,TGTGCCATCAGTGGGGCCATAGGCTACACCTTC,CAISGAIGYTF
TRBV7-9,NA,TRBJ2-1,TRBD2,TGTGCCAGCAGCCTTTCCGGGACTACCAATGAGCAGTTCTTC,CASSLSGTTNEQFF
TRBV29-1,NA,TRBJ1-5,TRBD1,TGCAGCGTAGCCGGGACAGACAATCAGCCCCAGCATTTT,CSVAGTDNQPQHF
TRBV25-1,NA,TRBJ2-5,NA,TGTGCCAGCAGTGAAAAGGGAGAGACCCAGTACTTC,CASSEKGETQYF
TRBV10-3,NA,TRBJ2-5,TRBD1,TGTGCCATCAGAGAGACAGGGAAGACCCAGTACTTC,CAIRETGKTQYF
TRBV29-1,NA,TRBJ2-2,NA,TGCAGCGTCAATTCGAACACCGGGGAGCTGTTTTTT,CSVNSNTGELFF
TRBV7-9,NA,TRBJ2-1,NA,TGTGCCAGCAGCTTAGCCAATGAGCAGTTCTTC,CASSLANEQFF
TRBV19,NA,TRBJ2-3,NA,TGTGCCAGTAGTATCGGCCGAAGTAGCACAGATACGCAGTATTTT,CASSIGRSSTDTQYF
TRBV7-9,NA,TRBJ1-5,NA,TGTGCCAGCAACGAGCAGAGCAATCAGCCCCAGCATTTT,CASNEQSNQPQHF
TRBV5-1,NA,TRBJ2-6,NA,TGCGCCAGCAGCTTGGTTTCTGGGGCCCCCTCTGGGGCCAACGTCCTGACTTTC,CASSLVSGAPSGANVLTF
TRBV5-6,NA,TRBJ1-6,NA,TGTGCCAGCAGCTCCGGAGGCCTGGGATCACCCCTCCACTTT,CASSSGGLGSPLHF
TRBV29-1,few,TRBJ1-2,NA,TGCAGCGTTTGGGATGGCTACACCTTC,CSVWDGYTF
TRBV29-1,NA,TRBJ2-1,NA,TGCAGCGTTCCTTGGGGCCCAAGAAACAATGAGCAGTTCTTC,CSVPWGPRNNEQFF
TRBV29-1,NA,TRBJ2-7,NA,TGCAGCGTTGGTGGCGGTCAAGGAGGGTACGAGCAGTACTTC,CSVGGGQGGYEQYF
TRBV29-1,once,TRBJ2-7,TRBD1,TGCAGCGTTGCGACAGGGGGCGGGGAGCAGTACTTC,CSVATGGGEQYF
TRBV29-1,NA,TRBJ1-2,NA,TGCAGCGTTGATTGGGCCAGACCCAACTATGGCTACACCTTC,CSVDWARPNYGYTF
TRBV29-1,NA,TRBJ2-6,NA,TGCAGCGTTAGTTCTGGGGCCAACGTCCTGACTTTC,CSVSSGANVLTF
TRBV29-1,NA,TRBJ1-1,NA,TGCAGCGTTGGAAGGATGGGCGACGAAGCTTTCTTT,CSVGRMGDEAFF
TRBV4-3,NA,TRBJ1-6,NA,TGCGCCAGCAGCCAAGGGGCGGGAAGTACGAATTCACCCCTCCACTTT,CASSQGAGSTNSPLHF
TRBV19,NA,TRBJ2-1,NA,TGTGCCAGTAGACCGGAGAATGGCTACAATGAGCAGTTCTTC,CASRPENGYNEQFF
TRBV5-6,NA,TRBJ1-1,NA,TGTGCCAGCAGCTTACTATCCGGGGCCGGAGTCGGTGCTGAAGCTTTCTTT,CASSLLSGAGVGAEAFF
TRBV2,NA,TRBJ2-7,NA,TGTGCCAGCAGCCGGACCTTTTACGAGCAGTACTTC,CASSRTFYEQYF
TRBV30,few,TRBJ1-2,TRBD1,TGTGCCTGGAGTCGGGACAGGGCCCTAAACTATGGCTACACCTTC,CAWSRDRALNYGYTF
TRBV30,NA,TRBJ2-5,NA,TGTGCCTGGACAGCGACAGGGACCCAGTACTTC,CAWTATGTQYF
TRBV30,few,TRBJ1-2,TRBD1,TGTGCCTGGAGTGTATCCCGGACAGGGTATGGCTACACCTTC,CAWSVSRTGYGYTF
TRBV11-2,NA,TRBJ2-1,NA,TGTGCCAGCAGCCAAGACCCTCAAATGTACAATGAGCAGTTCTTC,CASSQDPQMYNEQFF
TRBV5-6,NA,TRBJ2-6,NA,TGTGCCAGCAGCTCATATAGCTCTGGGGCCAACGTCCTGACTTTC,CASSSYSSGANVLTF
TRBV11-2,NA,TRBJ2-5,TRBD1,TGTGCCAGCAGCCGAGACAGGGGGCTCGGGGAGACCCAGTACTTC,CASSRDRGLGETQYF
TRBV2,NA,TRBJ2-1,TRBD2,TGTGCCAGCAGTGAACAAGTTGTAAGGGGAGGGGAGCAGTTCTTC,CASSEQVVRGGEQFF